Listed below are T cell receptor beta chains from one sample, sequenced in a study of blood T cell repertoires in COVID-19. The table came from immunoSEQ multiplex PCR; TCRdb's copy has only in-frame clones and leaves some out. The sample lists fewer than 350,000 clones; 88% were seen once. The sample consisted of PBMCs or T cells enriched from blood (not recorded which). The receptor set was obtained from a young woman who had been exposed to COVID-19. Each CDR3 is given with its conserved first and last residue. A D gene is named only where the DNA matches it firmly.

D,V,CDR3
NA,TRBV2,CASSSDIFNQPQHF
TRBD1,TRBV10-3,CAISESGPGQSNEQYF
NA,TRBV10-1,CASSESFYRSSGANVLTF
NA,TRBV19,CASSFASRGELFF
TRBD2,TRBV5-1,CASSSSSGRMGPDTQYF
NA,TRBV5-1,CASSLVPSDTQYF
NA,TRBV7-9,CASSLAARVGNTEAFF
TRBD1,TRBV27,CASSLLRGTGIVNTGELFF
NA,TRBV3-1/TRBV3-2,CASSQEGVYYGYTF
TRBD1,TRBV19,CASSMGQGNEKLFF
TRBD1,TRBV7-3,CARTRQGRFYEQYF
NA,TRBV9,CASSPRWGEVYGYTF
TRBD2,TRBV30,CAWELALAGINEQFF
TRBD1,TRBV5-1,CASSLRQGVNTGELFF
NA,TRBV27,CASSLISEGDRAKNIQYF